What follows is one T cell receptor beta chain and its context. Original analysis: Cell counts per sample came from amplifying reference gene primers. Clones were sequenced by immunoSEQ multiplex PCR, and TCRdb holds only the in-frame ones, with some missing. V and J calls plus clone size are reproduced from that table; the DNA served to infer D and trimming. The data contain 150,000 to 200,000 clones, approximately 86% of them singletons. V lost 0 bases to trimming and J lost 10 bases, with 5 bases between them. The CDR3 spans 12 residues. The germline V gene encodes CDR1 SGDLS and CDR2 YYNGEE. These data belong to a study of blood T cell repertoires in COVID-19.

This chain joins TRBV9 and TRBJ1-6; D is unresolved. Sequenced sample: peripheral blood. The sequence was collected from a man aged 45-65 years with active or convalescent COVID-19. CDR3 region: CASSVDRSPLHF. The CDR3 DNA reads as TGTGCCAGCAGCGTAGATCGGTCACCCCTCCACTTT.